This TCR beta chain was identified during a study of spatial heterogeneity in lung cancer. Study as a whole: Samples were obtained from some 70 donors, all untreated early-stage non-small cell lung cancer patients.

The time point here: blood at routine non-recurrence follow-up after resection. Unsorted tumor, nontumor lung tissue or cryopreserved PBMC supplied the whole RNA. One entry per CDR3 protein results from TCRdb running MiXCR on the 5' RACE reads. The table shows under 30,000 distinct CDR3 sequences, with 5% to 6.5% occurring only once. Between the trimmed V and J ends, which lost 4 bases and 5 bases, there was a span of 13 bases. CDR3 length equals 14 residues. Per germline, CDR1 SGHTA and CDR2 FQGTGA. The gene calls are TRBV7-3 and TRBJ2-3, with D perhaps matching TRBD2 (5 bases). The sequence was obtained from a male donor with early-stage non-small cell lung cancer. Sample: PBMCs, taken at follow-up. The CDR3 is CASSSVDSRDTQYF. The CDR3, as DNA: TGTGCCAGCAGCTCAGTGGACTCCCGAGATACGCAGTATTTT.